What follows are 20 T cell receptor beta chains derived from one specimen sequenced in a study of CXCR3-negative and CXCR3-positive naive CD8 T cells. Overall study findings and caveats: More hydrophobic TRB CDR3s were found in CXCR3-positive naive cells than in CXCR3-negative naive cells.

In preparing the TRB cDNA libraries, 5' RACE with UMI labels was used. TCRdb re-called the 5' RACE reads and shows each CDR3 protein once, DNA omitted. The sample's table shows 5,000 to 6,000 distinct CDR3 sequences. No antigen has been assigned to these receptors. The sequenced material came from naive CXCR3+ CD8+ T cells from blood. Documented subset: CD45RO-CCR7+CD27+CD95- naive CD8+ T cells expressing CXCR3 (TNR3+). These receptors originate from a human donor in good health. Some clones in this sample may be carry-over from other donors' samples.

The chain carries TRBV6-2 or TRBV6-3 and TRBJ2-7; TCRdb outputs TRBD2, but without DNA this stays unchecked. CDR3 length equals 18 residues. CDR1 and CDR2 (germline): MNHEY, SVGEGT. The CDR3 region is CASSTGPGASGSSYEQYF.

V is TRBV19 and J is TRBJ1-1; there is no DNA to check the TCRdb D call of TRBD1. CDR3 length: 14 amino acids. From germline, CDR1 is LNHDA and CDR2 SQIVND (reference sequence). Here the CDR3 reads CASSDTGLNTEAFF.

This clonotype is classed as medium-sized by frequency. The chain recombines TRBV4-3 with TRBJ2-3; checking the TCRdb D call of TRBD2 is not possible without DNA. Germline V gene lookup returns CDR1 LGHNA and CDR2 YSLEER. The CDR3 extends over 18 amino acids. CDR3 sequence: CASSQGYRRAAHTDTQYF.

J is TRBJ2-1 and V is TRBV29-1; absent DNA, TCRdb's TRBD2 call cannot be checked. CDR1 and CDR2 from the germline V gene are SQVTM and ANQGSEA. The CDR3 runs to 16 residues. CDR3: CSVEASTSGTYNEQFF.

The chain recombines TRBV29-1 with TRBJ2-2. The CDR3 extends over 14 amino acids. Germline-derived CDR1 and CDR2 are SQVTM and ANQGSEA. This chain's CDR3 is CSVDLGSYSGELFF.

In terms of frequency, this clonotype is medium-sized. The chain couples TRBV27 to TRBJ2-7; TCRdb reports TRBD2, a call that lacks DNA to check it against. This CDR3 has 12 amino acids. From germline, CDR1 is MNHEY and CDR2 SMNVEV (reference sequence). CDR3 region: CASSPSRAEQYF.

The rearrangement links TRBV12-3 or TRBV12-4 to TRBJ2-1; there is no DNA to check the TCRdb D call of TRBD1. The CDR3 covers 14 residues. The CDR3 loop reads CASSGYDGNNEQFF.

The chain recombines TRBV25-1 with TRBJ1-1. Germline V gene data show CDR1 as MGHDK and CDR2 as SYGVNS. The CDR3 runs 13 residues. This CDR3 is CASSDLNQAEAFF.

The rearrangement joins TRBV7-8 to TRBJ2-7; no DNA is available, so the TRBD2 call from TCRdb remains unchecked. Germline V CDR1 and CDR2: SGHVS, FQNEAQ. CDR3 size: 19 residues. CDR3 residues: CASSGRAGLAGGIGYEQYF.

The CDR3: CASSYSTGAVEKLFF. J is TRBJ1-4 and V is TRBV6-6; without DNA, the TCRdb call of TRBD1 cannot be checked. Germline CDR1 MNHNY, CDR2 SVGAGI (reference sequence). CDR3 size: 15 residues.

The rearrangement joins TRBV6-6 to TRBJ2-1. The V gene's germline CDR1 is MNHNY and CDR2 SVGAGI (reference sequence). CDR3 length equals 17 residues. The CDR3 spells CASSFDPSGLPYNEQFF.

The chain joins TRBV7-9 to TRBJ1-1; the D call from TCRdb, TRBD1, cannot be confirmed without DNA. The CDR3 is made up of 14 amino acids. CDR1 SEHNR and CDR2 FQNEAQ come from the germline V gene (reference sequence). CDR3 loop: CASSLAGDNTEAFF. The complete variable domain, with remaining parts taken from reference TRBV7-9 and TRBJ1-1, reads DTGVSQNPRHKITKRGQNVTFRCDPISEHNRLYWYRQTLGQGPEFLTYFQNEAQLEKSRLLSDRFSAERPKGSFSTLEIQRTEQGDSAMYLCASSLAGDNTEAFFGQGTRLTVV.

The J gene is TRBJ1-2, the V gene TRBV15; the D call of TRBD1 rests on TCRdb alone, since no DNA is present to check it. Germline values: CDR1 LNHNV, CDR2 YYDKDF (reference sequence). The CDR3 is made up of 14 amino acids. The CDR3 is CATSNMGQSYGYTF.

The genes are TRBV15 and TRBJ2-1; checking the TCRdb D call of TRBD2 is not possible without DNA. Germline CDR1 and CDR2: LNHNV and YYDKDF (reference sequence). The CDR3 is 15 residues long. This CDR3 is CATSTRGGTYNEQFF.

The chain combines TRBV14 with TRBJ2-1. The CDR3 is made up of 11 amino acids. CDR1 is SGHDN, CDR2 FVKESK, per germline. The chain's CDR3 is CASSLKNEQFF. Drawing the rest from reference TRBV14 and TRBJ2-1, the complete variable domain is EAGVTQFPSHSVIEKGQTVTLRCDPISGHDNLYWYRRVMGKEIKFLLHFVKESKQDESGMPNNRFLAERTGGTYSTLKVQPAELEDSGVYFCASSLKNEQFFGPGTRLTVL.

V usage is TRBV7-9 and J usage is TRBJ2-5; the D gene TCRdb calls, TRBD1, cannot be checked with no DNA. This CDR3 is built from 13 residues. The V gene's germline CDR1 is SEHNR and CDR2 FQNEAQ (reference sequence). CDR3 in amino acids: CASSLVRGETQYF. Combining the CDR3 with reference TRBV7-9 and TRBJ2-5 gives the whole variable domain DTGVSQNPRHKITKRGQNVTFRCDPISEHNRLYWYRQTLGQGPEFLTYFQNEAQLEKSRLLSDRFSAERPKGSFSTLEIQRTEQGDSAMYLCASSLVRGETQYFGPGTRLLVL.

This clonotype is called medium-sized based on its frequency. This chain links TRBV5-8 with TRBJ1-6; lacking DNA, the TRBD1 call made by TCRdb goes unchecked. The CDR3 is 16 residues long. Germline V gene lookup returns CDR1 SGHTS and CDR2 YDEGEE. CDR3 protein: CASSSPGDRHNSPLHF.

The gene calls are TRBV20-1 and TRBJ2-2; TCRdb returns TRBD1, unconfirmable since there is no DNA. The CDR3 has 15 amino acids. Germline CDR1 and CDR2: DFQATT and SNEGSKA (reference sequence). CDR3 in amino acids: CSARDIRTGTGELFF.

This clonotype is labeled medium-sized based on frequency. The chain uses TRBV29-1 and TRBJ2-1; TCRdb selects TRBD2, and the lack of DNA leaves this call unchecked. This CDR3 comprises 16 residues. Looked up from germline, CDR1 is SQVTM and CDR2 is ANQGSEA. This CDR3 is CTGSSGRSLSYNEQFF.

Its frequency marks this clonotype as medium-sized (0.01 to 0.1%). The chain couples TRBV4-3 to TRBJ2-4; TCRdb's D call, TRBD1, is unchecked because there is no DNA. The germline CDR1 and CDR2 sequences are LGHNA and YSLEER. The CDR3 totals 15 residues. The CDR3 is CASSQDGNREDIQYF.